These 3 T cell receptor beta chains share one sample of origin, sequenced in a study of STAT5B mutations in CD4+ large granular lymphocyte leukemia. Here immunoSEQ multiplex PCR was the method, and the copy in TCRdb shows in-frame clones only, minus some. The table includes about 32,000 clones, 72% detected once. Source material: CD4+ T cells from blood buffy coats. These receptors were taken from a human donor in good health.

This chain uses TRBV28 with TRBJ1-2; D is uncertain. Looked up from germline, CDR1 is MDHEN and CDR2 is SYDVKM. The CDR3 sequence is 14 residues long. The V and J ends lost 5 bases and 4 bases respectively, with 14 bases between them. CDR3 residues: CASSPGGVIYGYTF. CDR3 in DNA: TGTGCCAGCAGTCCTGGTGGGGTGATCTATGGCTACACCTTC.

This chain links TRBV30 with TRBJ2-1; 8 nucleotides line up with TRBD1. The junction had 6 bases not matched to a gene; V was cut back by 0 bases and J by 5 bases. The CDR3 is 15 amino acids. In germline, CDR1 is GTSNPN, CDR2 SVGIG (reference sequence). CDR3: CAWSVQDRVHNEQFF. For the CDR3, the DNA is TGTGCCTGGAGTGTACAGGACAGGGTCCACAATGAGCAGTTCTTC.

V is TRBV4-1 and J is TRBJ2-3; 8 bases match TRBD2. This CDR3 comprises 15 residues. V lost 1 base, J lost 4 bases, and 4 bases stayed unmatched. In germline, CDR1 is MGHRA, CDR2 YSYEKL. CDR3 in amino acids: CASSQGTRGADTQYF. CDR3 DNA sequence: TGCGCCAGCAGCCAAGGGACGCGGGGGGCAGATACGCAGTATTTT.